A selection of T cell receptor beta chains follows, all from one sample in a study of chemoradiotherapy in HPV16-positive cancers. Repertoires were generated with immunoSEQ multiplex PCR, while TCRdb's copy carries only in-frame clones and drops some. Counted here are about 8,600 clones, less than 80% occurring once; the ten biggest clones make up approximately 8.7%. This sample was taken from a patient who underwent chemoradiotherapy. These receptors were collected from a human donor with HPV-associated anogenital cancer. CDR3s leave out the opening cysteine and the closing phenylalanine or tryptophan.

J | V | length | CDR3
TRBJ2-3 | TRBV19 | 15 | ASSLTGLAGEVDTQY
TRBJ1-2 | TRBV19 | 13 | ASSPSIVGAYGYT
TRBJ2-1 | TRBV7-6 | 12 | ASSLIDANNEQF
TRBJ1-6 | TRBV21-1 | 15 | ASSMRCRDRDPSPLH
TRBJ1-1 | TRBV19 | 12 | ASSLRQLNTEAF
TRBJ1-3 | TRBV14 | 12 | ASSPDRAGNTIY
TRBJ2-7 | TRBV10-3 | 13 | AISERTSGIIEQY
TRBJ1-3 | TRBV6-5 | 13 | ASSRPTNSGNTIY
TRBJ2-7 | TRBV28 | 12 | ASSPRVPPYEQY
TRBJ1-1 | TRBV5-1 | 13 | ASSYVGQVNTEAF
TRBJ2-7 | TRBV4-1 | 13 | ASSQGAGEIYEQY
TRBJ1-5 | TRBV30 | 14 | AWSGGHDLWSQPQH
TRBJ1-3 | TRBV29-1 | 11 | SVGQGIGNTIY
TRBJ1-4 | TRBV27 | 12 | ASSQGVYNEKLF
TRBJ1-5 | TRBV19 | 14 | ASSPSRDRYNQPQH
TRBJ2-3 | TRBV6-1 | 11 | ASGRQPTDTQY
TRBJ1-3 | TRBV6-6 | 11 | ASRVLGGNTIY
TRBJ1-5 | TRBV7-9 | 13 | ASSRQGGIDQPQH
TRBJ1-1 | TRBV28 | 12 | ASTLQGANTEAF
TRBJ1-4 | TRBV27 | 11 | ASRGTGPEKLF
TRBJ1-2 | TRBV6-1 | 11 | ASSEAGDSGYT
TRBJ1-4 | TRBV25-1 | 14 | ASSAVQGAPNEKLF
TRBJ2-2 | TRBV10-3 | 13 | AIRGGTGDTGELF
TRBJ2-7 | TRBV28 | 13 | ASSPWTGNKAEQY
TRBJ2-5 | TRBV9 | 13 | ASSVEGTGQETQY
TRBJ1-2 | TRBV2 | 10 | ASIDSGMGYT
TRBJ1-2 | TRBV19 | 11 | ASSIGRNDGYT
TRBJ1-6 | TRBV7-9 | 12 | ASRPTSEVSPLH
TRBJ1-1 | TRBV7-6 | 14 | ASSRGQGNLNTEAF
TRBJ2-1 | TRBV27 | 12 | ASRWGGSYNEQF
TRBJ1-5 | TRBV1 | 9 | TSSQDVAQH
TRBJ2-5 | TRBV18 | 13 | ASSPPGSRQETQY
TRBJ2-3 | TRBV5-1 | 12 | ASSLTDPTDTQY
TRBJ2-7 | TRBV6-1 | 13 | ASSEAGGGPYEQY
TRBJ1-2 | TRBV28 | 12 | ATVRDNLNYGYT
TRBJ2-7 | TRBV7-2 | 13 | ASSPGTSGVGEQY
TRBJ2-7 | TRBV28 | 12 | ASSPLPGNYEQY
TRBJ1-5 | TRBV27 | 12 | ASSLGRGKQPQH